The entry below describes one T cell receptor beta chain. Its antigen is not known. Using immunoSEQ multiplex PCR, the repertoire was profiled, and TCRdb retains in-frame clones only, with some absent. The repertoire holds 120,000 or so clones, with around 93% as singletons. J was trimmed by 8 bases and V by 2 bases; bases with no gene match: 9. This CDR3 is built from 15 residues. Germline values: CDR1 SGHRS, CDR2 YFSETQ. This sample stems from a study of graft-versus-host responses after intestinal transplantation. Across the study: The whole recipient group had anti-thymocyte globulin induction followed by tacrolimus and steroids for around 3 years.

Study-wide results and caveats: Where graft-donor T cell macrochimerism was present, patients had high graft-versus-host to host-versus-graft clonal ratios in allografts.

Sequenced material: unstimulated CD8+ T cells sorted from spleen or lymph node cells, taken before intestinal transplant. This TCR derives from a human donor who received an intestinal transplant. The chain joins TRBV5-1 to TRBJ2-1; 8 nucleotides match TRBD2. The CDR3 DNA reads TGCGCCAGCAGCTTAGGCCCGGGACTAGGGGATGAGCAGTTCTTC. Amino acid sequence: CASSLGPGLGDEQFF.